This TCR beta chain was observed in a study of T cells after yellow fever vaccination. Study as a whole: Where fractions had low cell numbers, libraries were prepared from them with the SMART-Seq v4 Ultra Low Input RNA kit.

J was trimmed by 0 bases and V by 5 bases; bases with no gene match: 1. Germline lookup yields CDR1 MDHEN and CDR2 SYDVKM. This CDR3 comprises 15 residues. A few counts support this clonotype. Its cognate antigen is unknown. Each CDR3 protein gets one entry after TCRdb re-called the 5' RACE reads with MiXCR. The data contain nearly 550,000 distinct CDR3 sequences, over 15% of them seen just once; the ten biggest clones take up 13% to 15%. Study findings and constraints: Peaking faster, on day 5 versus 15, the secondary response was nonetheless weaker. One caveat is that FACS-sorted repertoires could contain abundant clonotypes contaminating from the bulk population. Booster sampling recovered most clones from primary vaccination (under 97% CD4, roughly 88% CD8).

This receptor was taken from a man aged 25-45 years who received the YFV17D yellow fever vaccine. Sequencing was performed on PBMCs, taken 15 days after the yellow fever booster vaccination. V and J are TRBV28 and TRBJ2-3; 11 nucleotides line up with TRBD2. The CDR3 region is CASSTSGGSTDTQYF. The DNA of the CDR3 is TGTGCCAGCAGTACTAGCGGGGGAAGCACAGATACGCAGTATTTT.